A selection of T cell receptor beta chains follows, all from one sample in a study of T cells in Graves' hyperthyroidism and ophthalmopathy. TCRdb re-derived calls from the multiplex PCR reads in MiXCR, one entry per CDR3 protein. This table holds roughly 500,000 distinct CDR3 sequences, roughly 46% found once. Sequenced: peripheral blood or thyroid tissue (not recorded which). The source of these receptors is an adult woman with Graves' disease, either hyperthyroidism or ophthalmopathy (not recorded which). The CDR3 runs from the conserved cysteine through the conserved F or W. D genes are given only for firm matches. Rows give clone size only sometimes, using once, few, many, or a class for an expanded clone.

j_gene | d_gene | v_gene | abundance | CDR3nt | CDR3aa
TRBJ1-1 | . | TRBV19 | many | TGTGCCAGCTGGGAGGGTATGACCCCTGAAGCTTTCTTT | CASWEGMTPEAFF
TRBJ2-7 | TRBD1 | TRBV25-1 | . | TGTGCCAGCAGTGATGAGGGACAGGGTTTTATGTACGAGCAGTACTTC | CASSDEGQGFMYEQYF
TRBJ2-6 | TRBD1 | TRBV19 | few | TGTGCCTCTCGGACAGGGGGCTCTGGGGCCAACGTCCTGACTTTC | CASRTGGSGANVLTF
TRBJ2-5 | . | TRBV20-1 | many | TGCAGTGCCCGAAGGCAAAAGACCCAGTACTTC | CSARRQKTQYF
TRBJ1-4 | . | TRBV7-9 | . | TGTGCCAGCAGTGTAGCGGGAGATAAACTGTTTTTT | CASSVAGDKLFF
TRBJ1-1 | TRBD1 | TRBV30 | . | TGTGCCTGGAGTCCAGGGACAGGTTTGGAGGCTTTCTTT | CAWSPGTGLEAFF
TRBJ2-5 | . | TRBV7-9 | . | TGTGCCAGCAGCCCCCACGGATCAGAGACCCAGTACTTC | CASSPHGSETQYF
TRBJ2-7 | . | TRBV20-1 | many | TGCAGTGTAACCCCCGGACTGCGAGTCTCCTACGAGCAGTACTTC | CSVTPGLRVSYEQYF
TRBJ2-5 | . | TRBV20-1 | . | TGCAGTGCTAGACCTGTCGAAGGGGTGGAGACCCAGTACTTC | CSARPVEGVETQYF
TRBJ1-3 | . | TRBV20-1 | many | TGCAGTGCTAGAGAACAGGGTACAAACACCATATATTTT | CSAREQGTNTIYF
TRBJ2-2 | . | TRBV19 | once | TGTGCCAGTAGTATTCTCCAGGGGTCCACCGGGGAGCTGTTTTTT | CASSILQGSTGELFF
TRBJ1-2 | TRBD1 | TRBV9 | . | TGTGCCAGCAGCTTAAATCGGGGACAGCCCTATGGCTACACCTTC | CASSLNRGQPYGYTF
TRBJ2-7 | . | TRBV5-6 | few | TGTGCCAGCAGCAAGGGACTCTCATACGAGCAGTACTTC | CASSKGLSYEQYF
TRBJ1-1 | TRBD1 | TRBV20-1 | . | TGCAGTGCTGACAGGGGGCAGTCGAACACTGAAGCTTTCTTT | CSADRGQSNTEAFF
TRBJ2-7 | TRBD1 | TRBV5-4 | many | TGTGCCAGCAGCTTAGGGACAGTCCTCTACGAGCAGTACTTC | CASSLGTVLYEQYF
TRBJ2-7 | TRBD2 | TRBV7-2 | . | TGCGCCAGCAACCCCCGTGCGGGTAAGGGACTAGTCTACGAGCAGTACTTC | CASNPRAGKGLVYEQYF
TRBJ1-6 | . | TRBV6-6 | . | TGTGCCAGCAGTTACGCTGGGGAAAATAATTCACCCCTCCACTTT | CASSYAGENNSPLHF
TRBJ2-2 | TRBD1 | TRBV6-5 | many | TGTGCCAGCAGTTACTGGCAGGGACAGGGCGGGGAGCTGTTTTTT | CASSYWQGQGGELFF
TRBJ2-5 | TRBD1 | TRBV6-4 | many | TGTGCCAGCAGTGACTCAACCCAACAGGGGGTCCGGCGGGAGACCCAGTACTTC | CASSDSTQQGVRRETQYF
TRBJ1-4 | TRBD1 | TRBV7-9 | . | TGTGCCAGCAGCCCACCGACAGGGCAAAAACTGTTTTTT | CASSPPTGQKLFF
TRBJ2-7 | TRBD2 | TRBV3-1 | many | TGTGCCAGCAAACTGGGAGGGCCGTACGAGCAGTACTTC | CASKLGGPYEQYF
TRBJ2-6 | TRBD2 | TRBV29-1 | . | TGCAGCTTTTGGGGGGGAATTGACGGGGCCAACGTCCTGACTTTC | CSFWGGIDGANVLTF
TRBJ1-4 | TRBD1 | TRBV5-1 | many | TGCGCCAGCAGCTTGCAGGGGGGATTCGAAAAACTGTTTTTT | CASSLQGGFEKLFF
TRBJ1-1 | . | TRBV20-1 | . | TGCAGTGCTTTTATTAGGAACACTGAAGCTTTCTTT | CSAFIRNTEAFF